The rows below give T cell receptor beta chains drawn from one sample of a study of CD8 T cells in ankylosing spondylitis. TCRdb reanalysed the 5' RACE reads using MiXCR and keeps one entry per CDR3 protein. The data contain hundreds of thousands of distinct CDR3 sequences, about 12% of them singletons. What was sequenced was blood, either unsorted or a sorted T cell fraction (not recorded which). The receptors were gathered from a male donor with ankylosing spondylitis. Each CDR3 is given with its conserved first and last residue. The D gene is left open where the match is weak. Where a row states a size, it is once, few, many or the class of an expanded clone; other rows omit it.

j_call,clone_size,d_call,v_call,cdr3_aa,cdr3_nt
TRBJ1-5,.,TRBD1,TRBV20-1,CSALTGGADQPQHF,TGCAGTGCGCTTACAGGGGGCGCGGATCAGCCCCAGCATTTT
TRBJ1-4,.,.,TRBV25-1,CASSEYIKGYNEKLFF,TGTGCCAGCAGTGAATACATTAAGGGATATAATGAAAAACTGTTTTTT
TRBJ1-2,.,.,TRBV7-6,CASSLVAGPGNDGYTF,TGTGCCAGCAGCTTAGTGGCAGGGCCTGGCAACGATGGCTACACCTTC
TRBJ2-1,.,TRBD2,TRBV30,CASSVGLAGGPWNEQFF,TGTGCCTCCTCGGTGGGGCTAGCGGGAGGGCCGTGGAATGAGCAGTTCTTC
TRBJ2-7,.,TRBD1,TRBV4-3,CASSHTTGPQYEQYF,TGCGCCAGCAGCCATACGACAGGGCCCCAATACGAGCAGTACTTC
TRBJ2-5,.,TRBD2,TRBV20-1,CSARILAGAHQETQYF,TGCAGTGCTAGAATTTTAGCGGGGGCACATCAAGAGACCCAGTACTTC
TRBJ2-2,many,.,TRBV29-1,CSAFRDIRTGELFF,TGCAGCGCTTTTCGGGATATCAGGACCGGGGAGCTGTTTTTT
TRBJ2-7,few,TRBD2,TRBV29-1,CSVGLLAGEYEQYF,TGCAGCGTTGGTTTACTAGCGGGAGAGTACGAGCAGTACTTC
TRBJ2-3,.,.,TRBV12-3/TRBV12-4,CASSPGAGGTDTQYF,TGTGCCAGCAGTCCGGGGGCAGGGGGCACAGATACGCAGTATTTT
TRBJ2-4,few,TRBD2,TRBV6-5,CASSYPGGNIQYF,TGTGCCAGCAGTTACCCGGGAGGAAACATTCAGTACTTC
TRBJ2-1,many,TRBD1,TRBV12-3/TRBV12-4,CASSPSTGANNEQFF,TGTGCCAGCAGCCCCTCGACAGGGGCAAACAATGAGCAGTTCTTC
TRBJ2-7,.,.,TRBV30,CAWSVPGRTYEQYF,TGTGCCTGGAGTGTACCAGGGCGGACGTACGAGCAGTACTTC
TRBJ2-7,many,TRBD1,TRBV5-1,CASSPGTGGDMQYF,TGCGCCAGCAGCCCCGGGACAGGGGGTGATATGCAGTACTTC
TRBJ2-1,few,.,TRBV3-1,CASSQGGYYNEQFF,TGTGCCAGCAGCCAAGGTGGCTACTACAATGAGCAGTTCTTC
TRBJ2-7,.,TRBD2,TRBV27,CASSSPGTRNEQYF,TGTGCCAGCAGTTCTCCCGGGACTAGAAACGAGCAGTACTTC
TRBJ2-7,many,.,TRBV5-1,CASSLGQAGEQYF,TGCGCCAGCAGCTTGGGACAGGCGGGCGAGCAGTACTTC
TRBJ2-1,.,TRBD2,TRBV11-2,CASSSNLRGGQNYNEQFF,TGTGCCAGCAGCTCCAACCTACGCGGGGGGCAAAACTACAATGAGCAGTTCTTC
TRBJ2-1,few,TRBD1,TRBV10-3,CAIRDRLYNEQFF,TGTGCCATCCGGGACAGATTGTACAATGAGCAGTTCTTC
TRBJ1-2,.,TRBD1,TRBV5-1,CASSEGTAVNYGYTF,TGCGCCAGCAGCGAAGGGACAGCGGTTAACTATGGCTACACCTTC
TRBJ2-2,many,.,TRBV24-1,CAATGGAPNTGELFF,TGTGCCGCCACAGGGGGGGCCCCGAACACCGGGGAGCTGTTTTTT
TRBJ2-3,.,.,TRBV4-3,CASSQGGARTDTQYF,TGCGCCAGCAGCCAAGGTGGGGCACGCACAGATACGCAGTATTTT
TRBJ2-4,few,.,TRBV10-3,CAVSGELDKNIQYF,TGTGCCGTGTCCGGGGAACTGGACAAAAACATTCAGTACTTC
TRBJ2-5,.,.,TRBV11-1,CASSPGDFQETQYF,TGTGCCAGCAGCCCGGGGGACTTCCAAGAGACCCAGTACTTC
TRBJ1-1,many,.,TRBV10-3,CATSWPNTEAFF,TGTGCCACGTCCTGGCCTAACACTGAAGCTTTCTTT
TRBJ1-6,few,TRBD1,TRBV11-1,CASSSTVGDRDYNSPLHF,TGTGCCAGCAGCTCCACCGTGGGGGACAGGGACTATAATTCACCCCTCCACTTT
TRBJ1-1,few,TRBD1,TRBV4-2,CASSLQGQGGTEAFF,TGTGCCAGCAGCCTACAGGGGCAGGGGGGCACTGAAGCTTTCTTT
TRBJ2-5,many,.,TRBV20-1,CSARRSGTMGGDQYF,TGCAGTGCTAGAAGGAGCGGGACAATGGGAGGGGACCAGTACTTC
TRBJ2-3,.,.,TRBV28,CASSLARWITDTQYF,TGTGCCAGCAGTTTAGCCCGGTGGATAACAGATACGCAGTATTTT
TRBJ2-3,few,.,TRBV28,CASSELTQTSTDTQYF,TGTGCCAGCAGTGAACTTACTCAGACTAGCACAGATACGCAGTATTTT
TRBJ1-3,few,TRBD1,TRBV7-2,CASSLGTGPGNTIYF,TGTGCCAGCAGCTTAGGGACAGGGCCTGGAAACACCATATATTTT
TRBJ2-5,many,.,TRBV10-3,CAISDGDGETQYF,TGTGCCATCAGTGATGGGGACGGGGAGACCCAGTACTTC
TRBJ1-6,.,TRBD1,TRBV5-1,CASSATGFGSPLHF,TGCGCCAGCAGCGCGACAGGGTTTGGTTCACCCCTCCACTTT
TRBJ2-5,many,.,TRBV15,CATSRDLMTETQYF,TGTGCCACCAGCAGAGATCTGATGACGGAGACCCAGTACTTC
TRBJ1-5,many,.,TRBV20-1,CSASRTWGQPQHF,TGCAGTGCTAGTCGGACTTGGGGGCAGCCCCAGCATTTT
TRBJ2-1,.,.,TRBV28,CASLLGPSYNEQFF,TGTGCCAGCCTATTGGGCCCCTCCTACAATGAGCAGTTCTTC
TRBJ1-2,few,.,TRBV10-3,CAISGDSFGYTF,TGTGCCATCAGTGGAGACAGCTTCGGCTACACCTTC
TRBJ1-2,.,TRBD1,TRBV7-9,CASSSYYRGGYTF,TGTGCCAGCAGCTCGTACTACAGGGGAGGCTACACCTTC
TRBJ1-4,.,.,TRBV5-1,CASSMSRGRGNEKLFF,TGCGCCAGCAGCATGTCGCGGGGCAGGGGAAATGAAAAACTGTTTTTT
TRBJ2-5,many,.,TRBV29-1,CSANRDFQETQYF,TGCAGCGCTAACCGGGACTTCCAAGAGACCCAGTACTTC
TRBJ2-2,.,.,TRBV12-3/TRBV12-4,CASSNRATNTGELFF,TGTGCCAGCAGCAACAGGGCCACGAACACCGGGGAGCTGTTTTTT
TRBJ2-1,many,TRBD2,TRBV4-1,CASRSNRLAGGEQFF,TGCGCCAGCAGATCAAATAGACTAGCGGGAGGCGAGCAGTTCTTC
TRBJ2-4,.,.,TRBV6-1,CASRHATGRGELAKNIQYF,TGTGCCAGCAGACACGCGACGGGAAGAGGGGAACTAGCCAAAAACATTCAGTACTTC
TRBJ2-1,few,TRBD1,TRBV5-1,CASSPGTELNEQFF,TGCGCCAGCAGCCCAGGGACAGAACTTAATGAGCAGTTCTTC
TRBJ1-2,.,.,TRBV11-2,CASSLAPESNYGYTF,TGTGCCAGCAGCTTAGCCCCGGAATCTAACTATGGCTACACCTTC
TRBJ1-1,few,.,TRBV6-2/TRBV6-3,CASSYLRTLMNTEAFF,TGTGCCAGCAGTTACCTTAGGACACTAATGAACACTGAAGCTTTCTTT
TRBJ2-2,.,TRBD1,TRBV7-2,CASSAGQGHTGELFF,TGTGCCAGCAGCGCGGGACAGGGGCACACCGGGGAGCTGTTTTTT
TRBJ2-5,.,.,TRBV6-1,CASRDHGGLLIEETQYF,TGTGCCAGCAGGGACCACGGTGGTTTACTTATCGAAGAGACCCAGTACTTC
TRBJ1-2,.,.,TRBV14,CASSQDYGGYGYTF,TGTGCCAGCAGCCAAGATTACGGAGGCTATGGCTACACCTTC
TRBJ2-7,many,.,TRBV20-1,CSAKDSSYEQYF,TGCAGTGCTAAAGACAGCTCCTACGAGCAGTACTTC
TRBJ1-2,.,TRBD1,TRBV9,CASSLPGGQGRYGYTF,TGTGCCAGCAGTTTACCCGGGGGACAGGGACGCTATGGCTACACCTTC
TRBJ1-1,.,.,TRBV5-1,CASSPVSGRTEAFF,TGCGCCAGCAGCCCTGTTTCTGGGCGGACTGAAGCTTTCTTT
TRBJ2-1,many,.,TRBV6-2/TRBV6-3,CASSYIGTEVLGYNEQFF,TGTGCCAGCAGTTACATTGGGACGGAGGTGCTTGGTTACAATGAGCAGTTCTTC
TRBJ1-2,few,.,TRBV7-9,CASRQLQGPVPGGYTF,TGTGCCAGCAGGCAGCTCCAGGGACCCGTGCCGGGTGGCTACACCTTC
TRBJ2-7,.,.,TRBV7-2,CASSLAAGIAYEQYF,TGTGCCAGCAGCTTAGCCGCAGGGATCGCCTACGAGCAGTACTTC
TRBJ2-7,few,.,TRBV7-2,CASSLDRGSGEQYF,TGTGCCAGCAGTTTGGACCGGGGGTCAGGCGAGCAGTACTTC
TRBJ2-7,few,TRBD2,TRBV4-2,CASSQGRGALYEQYF,TGTGCCAGCAGCCAAGGGCGGGGGGCACTCTACGAGCAGTACTTC